The 23 T cell receptor beta chains listed next were all sequenced from one sample in a study of T cell repertoires in cytomegalovirus infection. TCRdb reprocessed the reads with MiXCR, giving one entry per CDR3 protein. Of some 800,000 distinct CDR3 sequences in the sample, approximately 32% are singletons; the top ten hold roughly 12%. These receptors' targets are unknown. Sequences were derived from cultured CD8+ T cells from PBMCs, sampled from culture after CMV antigen stimulation. These receptors originate from a human donor in good health (CMV status not recorded). Some clones in this sample may be carry-over from other donors' samples.

This rearrangement joins TRBV9 to TRBJ2-1; 10 nucleotides align to TRBD1. Germline CDR1 is SGDLS and CDR2 is YYNGEE. The CDR3 is 16 residues long. V lost 2 bases, J lost 9 bases, and 11 bases stayed unmatched. The CDR3 loop reads CASSVPGQGTYSEQFF. In DNA form, the CDR3 reads TGTGCCAGCAGCGTGCCGGGACAGGGGACTTATAGTGAGCAGTTCTTC.

In this sample, this clonotype turned up a few times. The genes are TRBV19 and TRBJ1-2; D might be TRBD1 (5 bases). CDR3 size: 14 residues. The V gene lost 8 bases and the J gene lost 6 bases, with 19 bases spanning the gap. CDR1 is LNHDA and CDR2 is SQIVND in the germline V gene (reference sequence). The chain's CDR3 is CASGGTYLANGYTF. In DNA, the CDR3 is TGTGCCAGTGGCGGGACTTACCTAGCGAATGGCTACACCTTC.

The chain recombines TRBV6-5 with TRBJ2-1, with D possibly TRBD1 on 5 matching bases. Germline CDR1 and CDR2: MNHEY and SVGAGI. The V end was cut by 2 bases, the J end by 2 bases, with 7 bases between. The CDR3 runs 14 residues. The chain's CDR3 is CASSYGRAYNEQFF. As DNA, the CDR3 is TGTGCCAGCAGTTACGGCAGGGCCTACAATGAGCAGTTCTTC.

Note on this clonotype: A read error is possible here, since a much larger clone lies one base away. This chain connects TRBV7-2 to TRBJ1-5; no definite D call. This CDR3 comprises 15 residues. Germline V gene lookup returns CDR1 SGHTA and CDR2 FQGNSA. CDR3 sequence reads: CVSSYRRNSNQPQHF. The CDR3 DNA reads TGTGTCAGCAGCTACAGACGGAATAGCAATCAGCCCCAGCATTTT. Variable domain in full (rest from reference TRBV7-2 and TRBJ1-5): GAGVSQSPSNKVTEKGKDVELRCDPISGHTALYWYRQSLGQGLEFLIYFQGNSAPDKSGLPSDRFSAERTGGSVSTLTIQRTQQEDSAVYLCVSSYRRNSNQPQHFGDGTRLSIL.

This chain links TRBV7-6 with TRBJ2-1; 13 positions match TRBD2. V was pared by 5 bases and J by 4 bases, with 5 bases of the junction left unmatched. Germline lookup yields CDR1 SGHVS and CDR2 FNYEAQ. The CDR3 is made up of 16 amino acids. The CDR3 DNA follows: TGTGCCAGCAGCGCGGGGACTAGCGGGGCTTACAATGAGCAGTTCTTC. This translates into CASSAGTSGAYNEQFF.

The chain uses TRBV28 and TRBJ2-2; no clear D. The germline V gene has CDR1 MDHEN and CDR2 SYDVKM. Trimming removed 5 bases at V and 5 bases at J, with 12 bases between. This CDR3 contains 14 residues. The CDR3 protein is CASSLPPRTGELFF. The CDR3 DNA sequence: TGTGCCAGCAGTCTCCCCCCGAGGACCGGGGAGCTGTTTTTT. Combining the CDR3 with reference TRBV28 and TRBJ2-2 gives the whole variable domain DVKVTQSSRYLVKRTGEKVFLECVQDMDHENMFWYRQDPGLGLRLIYFSYDVKMKEKGDIPEGYSVSREKKERFSLILESASTNQTSMYLCASSLPPRTGELFFGEGSRLTVL.

The table lists this clonotype with a few counts. The chain recombines TRBV11-2 with TRBJ2-5; D is possibly TRBD1 or TRBD2 (5 bases each). This CDR3 region has 14 residues. V lost 6 bases to trimming and J lost 0 bases, with 11 bases between them. From germline, CDR1 is SGHAT and CDR2 FQNNGV. CDR3 bases: TGTGCCAGCAGTTTGGTGGGGGACCAAGAGACCCAGTACTTC. Encoded protein: CASSLVGDQETQYF. The entire variable domain, with the rest obtained from reference TRBV11-2 and TRBJ2-5, is as follows: EAGVAQSPRYKIIEKRQSVAFWCNPISGHATLYWYQQILGQGPKLLIQFQNNGVVDDSQLPKDRFSAERLKGVDSTLKIQPAKLEDSAVYLCASSLVGDQETQYFGPGTRLLVL.

There are a few counts of this clonotype. The chain carries TRBV6-5 and TRBJ1-2, with unresolved D. The V end was cut by 0 bases, the J end by 5 bases, with 10 bases between. The V gene's germline CDR1 is MNHEY and CDR2 SVGAGI. The CDR3 has 14 amino acids. CDR3 sequence: CASSYSEQEYGYTF. CDR3 bases: TGTGCCAGCAGTTACTCGGAGCAGGAATATGGCTACACCTTC.

This chain joins TRBV20-1 and TRBJ2-5, with TRBD1 identical over 7 bases. J lost 0 bases, V lost 5 bases, and 9 bases had no gene match. CDR3 size: 15 residues. Germline loops: CDR1 DFQATT, CDR2 SNEGSKA (reference sequence). The DNA for the CDR3 is TGCAGTGCTGTTCAAGACAGGGAGTACCAAGAGACCCAGTACTTC. Its translation: CSAVQDREYQETQYF.

This chain joins TRBV15 and TRBJ2-5; D not certain. Per the germline V gene, CDR1 is LNHNV and CDR2 is YYDKDF (reference sequence). The CDR3 sequence is 14 residues long. The V gene lost 5 bases and the J gene lost 1 base, with 11 bases spanning the gap. CDR3 sequence reads: CATSRRRTQETQYF. For the CDR3, the DNA is TGTGCCACCAGCCGAAGGCGGACCCAAGAGACCCAGTACTTC.

The chain couples TRBV5-1 to TRBJ2-1, with no clear D. Germline CDR1 is SGHRS and CDR2 is YFSETQ. The CDR3 length is 15 residues. V dropped 1 base and J dropped 10 bases, with 18 bases sitting between them. The CDR3 is CASSLLSGPLREQFF. In DNA, the CDR3 is TGCGCCAGCAGCTTGCTATCAGGTCCTCTGAGAGAGCAGTTCTTC.

V is TRBV5-4 and J is TRBJ1-1; D is unclear. V gave up 2 bases and J gave up 8 bases, with 13 bases separating them. Germline loops: CDR1 SGHNT, CDR2 YYREEE (reference sequence). CDR3 length: 13 amino acids. The CDR3 coding sequence is TGTGCCAGCAGCTTTCCTCAGTTCTCCGAAGCTTTCTTT. Protein sequence: CASSFPQFSEAFF.

V and J are TRBV13 and TRBJ2-1, with 7 bases fitting TRBD2. Unmatched junction bases numbered 11, after V lost 5 bases and J lost 7 bases. From germline, CDR1 is PRHDT and CDR2 FYEKMQ (reference sequence). The CDR3 is made up of 15 amino acids. The CDR3 reads CASSGVGRGENEQFF. The CDR3, as DNA: TGTGCCAGCAGCGGGGTAGGACGGGGGGAAAATGAGCAGTTCTTC.

Only one count was recorded for this clonotype. CDR3 sequence: CSVEELMNTEAFF. The CDR3 nucleotides are TGCAGCGTTGAAGAATTGATGAACACTGAAGCTTTCTTT. The chain combines TRBV29-1 with TRBJ1-1; D remains ambiguous. The CDR3 spans 13 residues. Germline V gene data show CDR1 as SQVTM and CDR2 as ANQGSEA. The V end was cut by 0 bases, the J end by 0 bases, with 5 bases between. The full variable domain, in which reference TRBV29-1 and TRBJ1-1 provide the parts outside the CDR3, is SAVISQKPSRDICQRGTSLTIQCQVDSQVTMMFWYRQQPGQSLTLIATANQGSEATYESGFVIDKFPISRPNLTFSTLTVSNMSPEDSSIYLCSVEELMNTEAFFGQGTRLTVV.

V gene TRBV6-2 or TRBV6-3 combines with J gene TRBJ2-1; TRBD2 matches at 13 bases. Losses at the gene ends were 9 bases for V and 0 bases for J; bases not matched to a gene: 5. The V gene's germline CDR1 is MNHEY and CDR2 SVGEGT. The CDR3 is 16 amino acids. CDR3 protein: CASKGLAGSSYNEQFF. The CDR3, as DNA: TGTGCCAGTAAGGGACTAGCGGGGAGCTCCTACAATGAGCAGTTCTTC.

This clonotype was detected once. One end of the junction does not line up with germline, which may come from a read error. The chain is built from TRBV3-1 and TRBJ1-5, with D possibly TRBD1 on 5 matching bases. Looked up from germline, CDR1 is LGHDT and CDR2 is YNNKEL (reference sequence). The CDR3 runs to 15 residues. For the CDR3, the DNA is TGTGTCAGCAGCCAAGTGGGGGGAGGCAATCAGCCCCAGCATTTT. Residues: CVSSQVGGGNQPQHF.

The chain has TRBV13 and TRBJ2-5, with 7 bases aligning to TRBD1. The CDR3 length is 13 residues. The junction had 5 bases not matched to a gene; V was cut back by 5 bases and J by 5 bases. The germline V gene has CDR1 PRHDT and CDR2 FYEKMQ (reference sequence). In nucleotides, the CDR3 is TGTGCCAGCAGCCAAGGGACAGACGAGACCCAGTACTTC. Amino acids: CASSQGTDETQYF.

This clonotype has only a few counts. The V call is TRBV12-3 or TRBV12-4, the J call TRBJ2-1, with D tentatively TRBD1 (5 bases). This CDR3 contains 16 residues. V lost 2 bases to trimming and J lost 2 bases, with 13 bases between them. CDR3 DNA: TGTGCCAGCAGTTTATCCGGTAGGGGCCCCTACAATGAGCAGTTCTTC. Its protein is CASSLSGRGPYNEQFF.

This chain uses TRBV7-9 with TRBJ1-3; a weak D match, TRBD1 (5 bases). Germline V gives CDR1 SEHNR, CDR2 FQNEAQ (reference sequence). The CDR3 is 15 amino acids. With 6 bases removed from V and 1 base from J, the gap between germline ends came to 13 bases. The CDR3 loop is CASRYQGNSGNTIYF. CDR3 DNA sequence: TGTGCCAGCAGGTACCAGGGAAATTCTGGAAACACCATATATTTT. Combining the CDR3 with reference TRBV7-9 and TRBJ1-3 gives the whole variable domain DTGVSQNPRHKITKRGQNVTFRCDPISEHNRLYWYRQTLGQGPEFLTYFQNEAQLEKSRLLSDRFSAERPKGSFSTLEIQRTEQGDSAMYLCASRYQGNSGNTIYFGEGSWLTVV.

This clonotype was seen more than once but under ten times. The rearrangement links TRBV27 to TRBJ1-2, with D possibly being TRBD1 (5 bases). The CDR3 has 15 residues. Trimming stripped 4 bases from V and 8 bases from J, with 20 bases between. Per germline, CDR1 MNHEY and CDR2 SMNVEV (reference sequence). CDR3 in DNA: TGTGCCAGCAGTTCGATTGCTCCCGGGACGGGGGGCTACACCTTC. Amino acid sequence: CASSSIAPGTGGYTF.

The chain carries TRBV19 and TRBJ2-7, with a tentative D call TRBD1 (6 bases). Germline V gene data show CDR1 as LNHDA and CDR2 as SQIVND (reference sequence). This CDR3 comprises 16 residues. V gave up 4 bases and J gave up 3 bases, with 19 bases separating them. The CDR3 DNA reads as TGTGCCAGTAGTAGCCTGCTCAGGGGAACCATCTACGAGCAGTACTTC. Translating it yields CASSSLLRGTIYEQYF.

The table lists this clonotype with many counts. The chain carries TRBV7-9 and TRBJ1-1; the D is unclear. The germline V and J ends were trimmed by 4 bases and 6 bases, with 15 bases remaining between them. CDR3 length: 14 amino acids. Germline loops: CDR1 SEHNR, CDR2 FQNEAQ (reference sequence). Here the CDR3 DNA reads TGTGCCAGCAGCTCCCCGGGCAGCGGTCCTGAAGCTTTCTTT. It yields the protein CASSSPGSGPEAFF.

V usage is TRBV28 and J usage is TRBJ2-1, with D hard to call. The CDR3 length is 12 residues. With 5 bases removed from V and 12 bases from J, the gap between germline ends came to 14 bases. The V gene's germline CDR1 is MDHEN and CDR2 SYDVKM. CDR3 amino acids: CASSPNPKVQFF. CDR3 nucleotide sequence: TGTGCCAGCAGTCCAAACCCTAAGGTGCAGTTCTTC.